The 22 T cell receptor beta chains below all came from one sample that was sequenced in a study of T cells in tumors after PD-1 blockade. Sequenced by immunoSEQ multiplex PCR; TCRdb stores in-frame clones only, minus some. In the table there are about 33,000 clones, over 75% of which are singletons. The sequenced sample was PBMCs, obtained before anti-PD-1 treatment. The receptors originated from a human donor with basal cell carcinoma.

The chain links TRBV19 to TRBJ2-7, with 9 bases aligning to TRBD1. Germline values: CDR1 LNHDA, CDR2 SQIVND (reference sequence). V lost 6 bases, J lost 7 bases, and 7 bases stayed unmatched. The CDR3 consists of 13 residues. CDR3 region: CASSQQGAGEQYF. DNA for the CDR3: TGTGCCAGTAGCCAACAGGGGGCAGGTGAGCAGTACTTC.

This chain joins TRBV27 and TRBJ2-3, with 11 bases aligning to TRBD1. V lost 1 base and J lost 3; bases outside the gene matches: 12. Germline V gene sequence: CDR1 MNHEY, CDR2 SMNVEV (reference sequence). The CDR3 is made up of 19 amino acids. CDR3 in DNA: TGTGCCAGCAGTTTATTTAAGAACGTGGGACAGGGGGGTACAGATACGCAGTATTTT. Its translation: CASSLFKNVGQGGTDTQYF.

This clone was recorded once. The J gene is TRBJ1-1, the V gene TRBV20-1; D remains unclear. The CDR3 is 11 residues long. The germline CDR1 and CDR2 sequences are DFQATT and SNEGSKA (reference sequence). The V and J ends lost 7 bases and 1 base respectively, with 7 bases between them. CDR3 region: CSVRQNTEAFF. CDR3 coding DNA: TGCAGTGTTCGACAGAACACTGAAGCTTTCTTT.

The CDR3 DNA reads TGCGCCAGCAGCCTAAGCTGGGCAGGGGTTCAGCCCCAGCATTTT. Protein product: CASSLSWAGVQPQHF. The chain carries TRBV4-3 and TRBJ1-5, with a tentative D call TRBD1 (6 bases). V shed 4 bases and J shed 6 bases, with 16 bases lying between them. The CDR3 runs to 15 residues. Germline CDR1 LGHNA, CDR2 YSLEER.

This clone was observed a handful of times. V gene TRBV10-3 combines with J gene TRBJ1-4; the D is unclear. V was shortened by 9 bases and J by 5 bases, with 13 bases between the two germline ends. In germline, CDR1 is ENHRY, CDR2 SYGVKD. The CDR3 sequence is 13 residues long. The CDR3 DNA is TGTGCCATGTCTCTCAGAGAAAATGAAAAACTGTTTTTT. Translation gives CAMSLRENEKLFF.

The J gene is TRBJ2-7, the V gene TRBV2; D possibly uses TRBD1 or TRBD2 (5 bases each). In germline, CDR1 is SNHLY, CDR2 FYNNEI. V was shortened by 6 bases and J by 1 base, with 13 bases between the two germline ends. The CDR3 has 14 residues. The CDR3 loop is CASRTNQGSYEQYF. In DNA, the CDR3 is TGTGCCAGCAGGACTAATCAGGGATCCTACGAGCAGTACTTC. The whole variable domain, remainder taken from reference TRBV2 and TRBJ2-7, is EPEVTQTPSHQVTQMGQEVILRCVPISNHLYFYWYRQILGQKVEFLVSFYNNEISEKSEIFDDQFSVERPDGSNFTLKIRSTKLEDSAMYFCASRTNQGSYEQYFGPGTRLTVT.

DNA of the CDR3: TGTGCCAGCAGTTACTCGGGTAGCGGGAGAAACGAGCAGTACTTC. Its protein is CASSYSGSGRNEQYF. The rearrangement joins TRBV6-5 to TRBJ2-7; 9 bases match TRBD2. Germline V gene lookup returns CDR1 MNHEY and CDR2 SVGAGI. Trimming took 0 bases from V and 5 from J; bases not matched to a gene: 5. This CDR3 is 15 amino acids long.

The genes are TRBV5-1 and TRBJ2-7, with 8 positions matching TRBD1. This CDR3 is built from 16 residues. Trimming at V came to 6 bases and at J to 3 bases, leaving 14 bases not matched to a gene. Germline CDR1 SGHRS, CDR2 YFSETQ. In DNA form, the CDR3 reads TGCGCCAGCATGATCGGCCCGACAGGGGATGACTACGAGCAGTACTTC. Translating gives CASMIGPTGDDYEQYF. Full variable domain (outside the CDR3, taken from reference TRBV5-1 and TRBJ2-7): KAGVTQTPRYLIKTRGQQVTLSCSPISGHRSVSWYQQTPGQGLQFLFEYFSETQRNKGNFPGRFSGRQFSNSRSEMNVSTLELGDSALYLCASMIGPTGDDYEQYFGPGTRLTVT.

In its sample, this clone was seen a few times. This specimen includes other DNA sequences encoding the same CDR3. The gene calls are TRBV28 and TRBJ1-3; no reliable D call. Deletions cut 7 bases from V and 0 bases from J, with 10 bases between. The germline gives CDR1 MDHEN, CDR2 SYDVKM. CDR3 size: 14 residues. CDR3 DNA: TGTGCCAGCACCTCCGGAAGCTCTGGAAACACCATATATTTT. It encodes CASTSGSSGNTIYF.

The rearrangement uses TRBV6-2 or TRBV6-3 and TRBJ2-3; D ambiguous. V dropped 4 bases and J dropped 4 bases, with 9 bases sitting between them. Germline values: CDR1 MNHEY, CDR2 SVGEGT. There are 13 residues in the CDR3. Here the CDR3 DNA reads TGTGCCAGCAGTTTCGGTGGGGCAGATACGCAGTATTTT. Translating gives CASSFGGADTQYF.

This clone is deemed medium-sized. The chain recombines TRBV7-2 with TRBJ1-1, with D perhaps matching TRBD1 (6 bases). Germline V CDR1 and CDR2: SGHTA, FQGNSA. Trimming pared 1 base from V and 1 base from J, leaving 10 bases between. The CDR3 is 15 amino acids. The CDR3 region is CASSLVGGQNTEAFF. The CDR3 region has the DNA TGTGCCAGCAGCTTAGTAGGGGGTCAGAACACTGAAGCTTTCTTT.

The J gene is TRBJ1-5, the V gene TRBV9, with unresolved D. The CDR3 has 14 residues. From germline, CDR1 is SGDLS and CDR2 YYNGEE. V lost 0 bases to trimming and J lost 6 bases, with 10 bases between them. The CDR3 bases are TGTGCCAGCAGCGTAGGACCCGCGGGTCAGCCCCAGCATTTT. Protein sequence: CASSVGPAGQPQHF.

The genes are TRBV19 and TRBJ2-3, with a possible D match to TRBD1 (7 bases). The germline V and J ends were trimmed by 4 bases and 4 bases, with 18 bases remaining between them. This CDR3 has 16 residues. The germline V gene has CDR1 LNHDA and CDR2 SQIVND (reference sequence). The CDR3 spells CASSRPGGSSADTQYF. DNA of the CDR3: TGTGCCAGTAGTAGACCAGGGGGGTCATCAGCAGATACGCAGTATTTT.

Details on this clone: Since a much larger clone is just one base distant, this may be a read error. J is TRBJ2-1 and V is TRBV3-1 (or the pseudogene TRBV3-2); D gene unclear. Trimming cost V 4 bases and J 4 bases, with 2 bases left between them. The CDR3 extends over 11 amino acids. CDR1 is LGHDT, CDR2 YNNKEL, per germline (reference sequence). CDR3 nucleotides: TGTGCCAGCAGCCTATACAATGAGCAGTTCTTC. This sequence encodes CASSLYNEQFF.

The chain couples TRBV3-1 (or the pseudogene TRBV3-2) to TRBJ1-3, with D maybe TRBD1 (5 bases). Trimming pared 2 bases from V and 4 bases from J, leaving 9 bases between. Germline V gives CDR1 LGHDT, CDR2 YNNKEL (reference sequence). The CDR3 consists of 14 residues. The CDR3 loop is CASSQRGQGNTIYF. For the CDR3, the DNA is TGTGCCAGCAGCCAAAGGGGTCAAGGAAACACCATATATTTT.

This chain links TRBV7-8 with TRBJ2-3; a possible D gene is TRBD1 (6 bases). CDR3 length equals 12 residues. V was trimmed by 3 bases and J by 6 bases, leaving 7 bases between them. Germline V CDR1 and CDR2: SGHVS, FQNEAQ. The CDR3 protein is CASSFQGDTQYF. For the CDR3, the DNA is TGTGCCAGCAGCTTCCAGGGGGATACGCAGTATTTT.

This clone showed up just once. V is TRBV3-1 (or the pseudogene TRBV3-2) and J is TRBJ2-5; no reliable D call. CDR1 and CDR2 (germline): LGHDT, YNNKEL (reference sequence). This CDR3 has 13 residues. Trimming cost V 3 bases and J 10 bases, with 15 bases left between them. The CDR3 nucleotides read TGTGCCAGCAGCCATGACGGATCCCGGAGCCAGTACTTC. Its translation: CASSHDGSRSQYF.

The chain links TRBV7-9 to TRBJ2-7; TRBD2 matches at 7 bases. The CDR3 has 15 amino acids. J lost 2 bases, V lost 6 bases, and 10 bases had no gene match. Germline-derived CDR1 and CDR2 are SEHNR and FQNEAQ (reference sequence). This chain's CDR3 is CASSTTGGSPYEQYF. The CDR3, as DNA: TGTGCCAGCAGTACGACCGGCGGGAGCCCCTACGAGCAGTACTTC.

The rearrangement uses TRBV9 and TRBJ1-3; maybe TRBD1 (5 bases). The CDR3 is 16 residues long. The germline gives CDR1 SGDLS, CDR2 YYNGEE. Trimming removed 4 bases from V and 1 base from J, with 15 bases in between. CDR3 DNA: TGTGCCAGCAGCCCCCGCCGCGGGGGTTCTGGAAACACCATATATTTT. Amino acid sequence: CASSPRRGGSGNTIYF.

The chain couples TRBV7-2 to TRBJ2-7; 14 nucleotides align to TRBD2. The V segment lost 4 bases and the J segment 5 bases; nucleotides outside the gene matches: 4. This CDR3 comprises 15 residues. Germline lookup yields CDR1 SGHTA and CDR2 FQGNSA. The CDR3 loop reads CASSWVGLAGDEQYF. The CDR3 nucleotides are TGTGCCAGCAGCTGGGTGGGACTAGCGGGAGACGAGCAGTACTTC.

This rearrangement joins TRBV6-5 to TRBJ2-1; 7 bases are a match to TRBD1. V lost 4 bases to trimming and J lost 2 bases; unmatched junction nucleotides: 5. Germline V CDR1 and CDR2: MNHEY, SVGAGI. This CDR3 contains 15 residues. This CDR3 reads CASSSTGLTYNEQFF. CDR3 coding DNA: TGTGCCAGCAGTTCGACAGGGTTGACCTACAATGAGCAGTTCTTC.

The chain employs TRBV2 and TRBJ1-1, with unresolved D. The germline V gene encodes CDR1 SNHLY and CDR2 FYNNEI. Trimming shortened V by 7 bases and J by 1 base, and 10 bases separated the two germline ends. The CDR3 runs to 13 residues. CDR3 sequence (DNA): TGTGCCAGCATACCAGACACGAACACTGAAGCTTTCTTT. Protein: CASIPDTNTEAFF.